This entry features one T cell receptor beta chain sequence. These data belong to a study of blood T cell repertoires in COVID-19. At the level of the study: Samples came from the United States, Italy and Spain, spanning acute and convalescent COVID-19. From T cells, B-cell-depleted T cells, or PBMCs came the material, which was cDNA or gDNA.

The CDR3 is 14 residues long. V was cut by 5 bases and J by 0 bases, with 10 bases left in between. CDR1 is LNHDA, CDR2 SQIVND, per germline (reference sequence). The repertoire was sequenced with immunoSEQ multiplex PCR; TCRdb's copy has only in-frame clones and lacks some. The sample has around 100,000 clones; about 86% are singletons. The chain recombines TRBV19 with TRBJ1-2; TRBD1 might be the D (6 bases). The specimen sequenced was peripheral blood. The sequence was collected from a man older than 75 with acute or convalescent COVID-19. The CDR3 loop is CASSGRTANYGYTF. The CDR3 DNA follows: TGTGCCAGTAGTGGAAGGACAGCTAACTATGGCTACACCTTC.